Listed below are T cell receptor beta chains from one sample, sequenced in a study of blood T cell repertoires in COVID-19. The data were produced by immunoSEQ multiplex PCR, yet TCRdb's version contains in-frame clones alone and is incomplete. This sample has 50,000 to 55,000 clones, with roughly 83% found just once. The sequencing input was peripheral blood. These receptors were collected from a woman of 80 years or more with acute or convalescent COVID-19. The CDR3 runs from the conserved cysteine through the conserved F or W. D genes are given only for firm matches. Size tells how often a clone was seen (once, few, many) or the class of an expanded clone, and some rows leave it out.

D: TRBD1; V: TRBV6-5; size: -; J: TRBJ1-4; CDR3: CASRDSNEKLFF; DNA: TGTGCCAGCCGGGACAGCAATGAAAAACTGTTTTTT
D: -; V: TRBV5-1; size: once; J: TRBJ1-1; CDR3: CASSLEGRVVAFF; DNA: TGCGCCAGCAGCTTGGAAGGCAGGGTTGTTGCTTTCTTT
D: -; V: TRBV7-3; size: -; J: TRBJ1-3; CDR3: CASSLNQGNTIYF; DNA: TGTGCCAGCAGCTTAAATCAGGGAAACACCATATATTTT
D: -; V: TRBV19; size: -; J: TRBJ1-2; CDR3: CASSIQGRDGYTF; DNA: TGTGCCAGTAGTATACAGGGGCGGGATGGCTACACCTTC
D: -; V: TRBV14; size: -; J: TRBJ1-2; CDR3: CASSPRDSMRGYTF; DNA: TGTGCCAGCAGCCCCCGGGACTCAATGCGGGGCTACACCTTC
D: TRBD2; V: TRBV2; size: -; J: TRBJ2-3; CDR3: CASAGLAGVTDTQYF; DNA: TGTGCCAGCGCGGGACTAGCGGGGGTCACAGATACGCAGTATTTT
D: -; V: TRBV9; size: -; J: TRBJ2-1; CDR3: CASIERNEQFF; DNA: TGTGCCAGCATCGAGCGCAATGAGCAGTTCTTC
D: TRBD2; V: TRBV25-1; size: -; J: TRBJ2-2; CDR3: CASSVTSGRARGELFF; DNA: TGTGCCAGCAGTGTAACTAGCGGGAGGGCCCGGGGGGAGCTGTTTTTT
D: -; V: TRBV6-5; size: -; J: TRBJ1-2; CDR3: CASNTGYGGYTF; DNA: TGTGCCAGCAACACAGGGTACGGCGGCTACACCTTC
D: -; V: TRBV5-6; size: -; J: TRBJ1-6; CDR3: CASSLKETSSYNSPLHF; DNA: TGTGCCAGCAGCTTAAAGGAGACGAGCTCCTATAATTCACCCCTCCACTTT
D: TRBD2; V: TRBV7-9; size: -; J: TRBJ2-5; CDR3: CASSPGTSGGAGETQYF; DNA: TGTGCCAGCAGCCCCGGGACTAGCGGGGGGGCCGGGGAGACCCAGTACTTC
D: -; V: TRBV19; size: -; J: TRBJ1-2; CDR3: CASSMRDTSNYGYTF; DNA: TGTGCCAGTAGTATGAGGGACACATCTAACTATGGCTACACCTTC
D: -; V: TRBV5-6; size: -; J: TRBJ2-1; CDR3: CASSSEGPQFF; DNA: TGTGCCAGCAGCTCGGAGGGCCCTCAGTTCTTC
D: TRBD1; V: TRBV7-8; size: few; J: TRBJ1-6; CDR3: CASSLETGSSPLHF; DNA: TGTGCCAGCAGCTTGGAGACAGGGAGCTCACCCCTCCACTTT
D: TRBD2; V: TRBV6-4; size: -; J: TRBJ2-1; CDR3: CASSADTSGGYNEQFF; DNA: TGTGCCAGCAGTGCCGATACTAGCGGTGGGTACAATGAGCAGTTCTTC
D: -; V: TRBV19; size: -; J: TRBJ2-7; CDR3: CASSAGLGHYEQYF; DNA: TGTGCCAGTAGTGCCGGGCTCGGACACTACGAGCAGTACTTC
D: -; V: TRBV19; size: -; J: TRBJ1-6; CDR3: CASSIGGVIYNSPLHF; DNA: TGTGCCAGTAGTATAGGGGGGGTGATCTATAATTCACCCCTCCACTTT
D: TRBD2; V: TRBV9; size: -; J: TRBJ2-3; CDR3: CASASAGATDTQYF; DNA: TGTGCCAGCGCATCAGCGGGGGCCACAGATACGCAGTATTTT
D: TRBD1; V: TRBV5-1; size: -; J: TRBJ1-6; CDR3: CASSAGTGGNSPLHF; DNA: TGCGCCAGCAGTGCCGGGACAGGGGGGAATTCACCCCTCCACTTT
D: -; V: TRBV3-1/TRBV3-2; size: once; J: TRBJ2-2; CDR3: CASSFSLTNTGELFF; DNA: TGTGCCAGCAGTTTCTCCCTTACGAACACCGGGGAGCTGTTTTTT
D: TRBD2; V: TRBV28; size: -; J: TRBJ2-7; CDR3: CASRVGGLYEQYF; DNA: TGTGCCAGCAGGGTCGGGGGGTTGTACGAGCAGTACTTC
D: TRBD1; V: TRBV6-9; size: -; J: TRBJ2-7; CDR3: CASRATGTYEQYF; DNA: TGTGCCAGCAGGGCGACAGGGACCTACGAGCAGTACTTC
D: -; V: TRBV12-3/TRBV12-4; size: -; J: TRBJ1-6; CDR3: CASTLGPYSPLHF; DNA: TGTGCCAGCACCCTCGGTCCTTATTCACCCCTCCACTTT
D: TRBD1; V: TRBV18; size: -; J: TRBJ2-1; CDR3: CASSIQGARHEQFF; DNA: TGTGCCAGCTCAATCCAGGGGGCGCGGCATGAGCAGTTCTTC
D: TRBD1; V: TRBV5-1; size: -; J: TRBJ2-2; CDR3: CASSADRGSTGELFF; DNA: TGCGCCAGCAGCGCCGACAGGGGTAGCACCGGGGAGCTGTTTTTT
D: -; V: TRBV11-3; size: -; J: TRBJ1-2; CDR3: CASSLTGVRGYTF; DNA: TGTGCCAGCAGCTTAACGGGAGTAAGAGGCTACACCTTC
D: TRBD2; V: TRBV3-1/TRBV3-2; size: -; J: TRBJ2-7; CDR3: CASSPGLAGIYEQYF; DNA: TGTGCCAGCAGCCCCGGACTAGCGGGGATATACGAGCAGTACTTC
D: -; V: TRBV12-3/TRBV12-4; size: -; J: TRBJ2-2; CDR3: CASRQAGELFF; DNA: TGTGCCAGCAGACAGGCCGGGGAGCTGTTTTTT
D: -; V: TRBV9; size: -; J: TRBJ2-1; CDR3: CASSAQVSSYNEQFF; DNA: TGTGCCAGCAGCGCGCAGGTGAGCTCCTACAATGAGCAGTTCTTC
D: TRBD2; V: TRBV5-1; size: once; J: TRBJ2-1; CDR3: CASSLTPGTSVGQFF; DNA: TGCGCCAGCAGCTTGACGCCGGGGACTAGCGTTGGGCAGTTCTTC